One sample yielded the 30 T cell receptor beta chains listed below, sequenced in a study of cytomegalovirus exposure and HLA in healthy donors. Both 60 Vbeta primers and 13 Jbeta primers went into the PCR. Clones were read by immunoSEQ multiplex PCR, and TCRdb kept only the in-frame ones, dropping some. The sample records 84,000 or so clones, approximately 60% being singletons. The specimen was PBMCs. These receptor sequences come from a woman under 40 in good health and CMV-seropositive.

This chain connects TRBV21-1 to TRBJ2-7; TRBD2 is the table's D call, not checked against the DNA. TRBV21-1 is a pseudogene. CDR3 length: 9 amino acids. CDR3: CASGDEQYF. The DNA of the CDR3 is TGTGCCAGCGGAGATGAGCAGTACTTC.

This clone has more than one count but fewer than ten. The CDR3 DNA is TGTGCCAGCAGCTTAGTCATTTCGGGTAATTCACCCCTCCACTTT. Its translation: CASSLVISGNSPLHF. The chain employs TRBV7-9 and TRBJ1-6; unclear D gene. Germline V gives CDR1 SEHNR, CDR2 FQNEAQ (reference sequence). There are 15 residues in the CDR3. V was cut by 1 base and J by 6 bases, with 10 bases left in between.

The chain couples TRBV4-1 to TRBJ1-5, with D tentatively TRBD1 (5 bases). This CDR3 has 15 residues. Trimming took 2 bases from V and 5 from J, leaving 13 bases between them. Germline V gene sequence: CDR1 MGHRA, CDR2 YSYEKL. The CDR3 spells CASSQTAGGYQPQHF. The CDR3 region has the DNA TGCGCCAGCAGCCAAACAGCCGGGGGATATCAGCCCCAGCATTTT.

The table lists this clone with a few counts. The junction shows a germline mismatch at one end, possibly a read error. The gene calls are TRBV5-1 and TRBJ1-2; 9 bases agree with TRBD1. Germline CDR1 is SGHRS and CDR2 is YFSETQ. The CDR3 is 13 amino acids. The CDR3 DNA reads as TGCGCCAGCACCCGGACAGGGGCTCCCGGCTACCCCTTC. It specifies CASTRTGAPGYPF.

This clone showed up just a few times. The chain uses TRBV30 and TRBJ2-7, with 8 bases identical to TRBD2. The germline V gene has CDR1 GTSNPN and CDR2 SVGIG (reference sequence). The V and J ends lost 0 bases and 0 bases, in that order; junction bases with no gene match: 7. The CDR3 extends over 16 amino acids. The CDR3 spells CAWSVGASGRSYEQYF. For the CDR3, the DNA is TGTGCCTGGAGTGTTGGGGCTAGCGGGCGCTCCTACGAGCAGTACTTC.

In this sample, this clone turned up a few times. This chain joins TRBV2 and TRBJ2-1; no clear D. Germline V gives CDR1 SNHLY, CDR2 FYNNEI. The germline V and J ends were trimmed by 7 bases and 6 bases, with 10 bases remaining between them. The CDR3 is 12 residues long. The CDR3 DNA reads as TGTGCCAGCATCGCATTAGTCAATGAGCAGTTCTTC. Translation: CASIALVNEQFF.

J is TRBJ1-3 and V is TRBV28; possible D gene TRBD1, 6 bases. Germline CDR1 is MDHEN and CDR2 is SYDVKM. There are 16 residues in the CDR3. V was pared by 7 bases and J by 0 bases, with 16 bases between. CDR3 sequence: CASTPRGSYSGNTIYF. Written as DNA, the CDR3 is TGTGCCAGCACCCCGAGGGGGTCTTACTCTGGAAACACCATATATTTT.

DNA for the CDR3: TGTGCCAGCAGCCATAGTCCAGGGTTAATAAACTACGAGCAGTACTTC. Protein: CASSHSPGLINYEQYF. V and J are TRBV4-2 and TRBJ2-7; perhaps TRBD1 as D (5 bases). Trimming took 3 bases from V and 3 from J, leaving 18 bases between them. Germline CDR1 LGHNA, CDR2 YNFKEQ. The CDR3 contains 16 residues.

The chain combines TRBV4-3 with TRBJ2-1; 8 nucleotides agree with TRBD2. This CDR3 region has 16 residues. Germline-derived CDR1 and CDR2 are LGHNA and YSLEER. Germline trimming cut 2 bases from V and 8 bases from J; bases unmatched to any gene: 11. CDR3 amino acids: CASSQFGGAVKDEQFF. CDR3 DNA sequence: TGCGCCAGCAGCCAATTCGGGGGGGCGGTAAAGGATGAGCAGTTCTTC.

This chain connects TRBV18 to TRBJ1-5, with D possibly TRBD1 on 5 matching bases. Trimming shortened V by 5 bases and J by 4 bases, and 12 bases separated the two germline ends. The germline V gene has CDR1 KGHSH and CDR2 LQKENI. This CDR3 spans 14 amino acids. The CDR3 is CASSAGEGNQPQHF. The CDR3 DNA reads TGTGCCAGCTCAGCGGGGGAAGGGAATCAGCCCCAGCATTTT.

With regard to this clone: At one end the junction does not follow the germline gene, possibly because of a read error. The genes are TRBV6-5 and TRBJ1-2, with no clear D. This CDR3 contains 15 residues. Germline V lookup: CDR1 MNHEY, CDR2 SVGAGI. CDR3 amino acids: CASSYRQALDYGYPF. The CDR3 region has the DNA TGTGCCAGCAGTTACCGGCAGGCTCTAGACTATGGCTACCCCTTC.

V and J are TRBV5-1 and TRBJ2-3; 10 bases line up with TRBD2. CDR1 is SGHRS and CDR2 is YFSETQ in the germline V gene. CDR3 length: 15 amino acids. Trimming cost V 6 bases and J 2 bases; bases outside gene matches: 6. The CDR3 loop reads CASTPSGRTTDTQYF. CDR3 sequence (DNA): TGCGCCAGCACACCTAGCGGGAGAACCACAGATACGCAGTATTTT.

The chain employs TRBV5-1 and TRBJ2-7; TRBD1 might be the D (6 bases). In germline, CDR1 is SGHRS, CDR2 YFSETQ. There are 16 residues in the CDR3. With 1 base removed from V and 4 bases from J, the gap between germline ends came to 18 bases. The CDR3 region is CASSLIFRGQRYEQYF. The CDR3 bases are TGCGCCAGCAGCTTGATTTTCCGCGGACAGAGATACGAGCAGTACTTC.

This chain uses TRBV7-3 with TRBJ2-3, with D possibly matching TRBD1 (5 bases). V lost 4 bases to trimming and J lost 3 bases, with 8 bases between them. The CDR3 has 13 residues. Germline V gene data show CDR1 as SGHTA and CDR2 as FQGTGA. This CDR3 is CASSSRVTDTQYF. CDR3 bases: TGTGCCAGCAGCTCCAGGGTGACAGATACGCAGTATTTT.

The chain links TRBV5-1 to TRBJ2-7; a possible D gene is TRBD1 (5 bases). The CDR3 runs 12 residues. Trimming cost V 4 bases and J 3 bases, with 8 bases left between them. Looked up from germline, CDR1 is SGHRS and CDR2 is YFSETQ. The DNA of the CDR3 is TGCGCCAGCAGCCAGCAGGGCTACGAGCAGTACTTC. This codes for CASSQQGYEQYF.

This clone was picked up a small number of times. The chain joins TRBV6-1 to TRBJ1-1; D is ambiguous. The CDR3 runs to 13 residues. Trimming took off 7 bases at V and 1 base at J, with 10 bases between the two ends. Germline-derived CDR1 and CDR2 are MNHNS and SASEGT. DNA for the CDR3: TGTGCCAGCACCACGACACCGAACACTGAAGCTTTCTTT. It translates to CASTTTPNTEAFF.

The chain couples TRBV27 to TRBJ1-3; 7 nucleotides line up with TRBD1. The CDR3 is 14 amino acids. V shed 2 bases, J shed 4 bases, and the junction held 2 bases outside the gene matches. Per the germline V gene, CDR1 is MNHEY and CDR2 is SMNVEV (reference sequence). The CDR3 nucleotides read TGTGCCAGCAGTTTACACAGGGGCGGAAACACCATATATTTT. Protein sequence: CASSLHRGGNTIYF.

V is TRBV7-9 and J is TRBJ2-7, with 10 nucleotides matching TRBD1. The CDR3 runs 15 residues. The germline V gene encodes CDR1 SEHNR and CDR2 FQNEAQ (reference sequence). V shed 4 bases and J 1 base; nucleotides not matched to a gene: 4. The CDR3 DNA sequence: TGTGCCAGCAGCTATGGACAGGGGGTATCCTACGAGCAGTACTTC. Translating gives CASSYGQGVSYEQYF.

The V call is TRBV7-2, the J call TRBJ2-5; 12 nucleotides agree with TRBD2. Germline V lookup: CDR1 SGHTA, CDR2 FQGNSA. The CDR3 loop spans 17 amino acids. V lost 5 bases to trimming and J lost 5 bases; unmatched junction nucleotides: 12. The CDR3 DNA is TGTGCCAGCAGCCACCCCCGACTAGCGGGGGAAGGGGAGACCCAGTACTTC. Translating gives CASSHPRLAGEGETQYF.

The gene calls are TRBV7-3 and TRBJ1-2; D uncertain. Germline V CDR1 and CDR2: SGHTA, FQGTGA. This CDR3 is built from 16 residues. V gave up 2 bases and J gave up 6 bases, with 19 bases separating them. The CDR3 region has the DNA TGTGCCAGCAGCTTATGGGCCGAGACACCCACCGATGGCTACACCTTC. Its translation is CASSLWAETPTDGYTF.

V usage is TRBV2 and J usage is TRBJ1-2; possible D gene TRBD1, 5 bases. The CDR3 spans 16 residues. V lost 7 bases and J lost 0, with 18 bases in between. Germline CDR1 and CDR2: SNHLY and FYNNEI. The CDR3 loop is CASKGSGSSPNYGYTF. In nucleotides, the CDR3 is TGTGCCAGCAAGGGGTCGGGTTCCAGCCCTAACTATGGCTACACCTTC.

This chain uses TRBV11-2 with TRBJ1-4; D remains ambiguous. Germline CDR1 SGHAT, CDR2 FQNNGV. V was cut by 7 bases and J by 3 bases, with 9 bases left in between. There are 13 residues in the CDR3. The CDR3 DNA reads as TGTGCCAGCATGAGAGGCTCTAATGAAAAACTGTTTTTT. Protein sequence: CASMRGSNEKLFF.

This chain uses TRBV11-2 with TRBJ1-2; D unresolved. Germline loops: CDR1 SGHAT, CDR2 FQNNGV. V lost 1 base, J lost 0 bases, and 6 bases lay in between. This CDR3 is 14 amino acids long. DNA of the CDR3: TGTGCCAGCAGCTTAGTGGTAGCTAACTATGGCTACACCTTC. This translates into CASSLVVANYGYTF.

The chain uses TRBV10-3 and TRBJ2-1; 12 bases agree with TRBD2. The V segment lost 6 bases and the J segment 7 bases; nucleotides outside the gene matches: 7. CDR1 is ENHRY, CDR2 SYGVKD, per germline. The CDR3 is 15 residues long. In nucleotides, the CDR3 is TGTGCCATCAGACCAACGGGGACTAGCGGGAATGAGCAGTTCTTC. It specifies CAIRPTGTSGNEQFF.

This clone was observed once. CDR3 coding DNA: TGTGCCAGCAGCTTAAACAGGGTGGCAGATACGCAGTATTTT. Its protein is CASSLNRVADTQYF. The J gene is TRBJ2-3, the V gene TRBV7-2, with a tentative D call TRBD1 (6 bases). There are 14 residues in the CDR3. V lost 2 bases to trimming and J lost 4 bases, with 10 bases between them. The germline V gene has CDR1 SGHTA and CDR2 FQGNSA.

This chain links TRBV10-3 with TRBJ2-5, with D possibly matching TRBD1 (7 bases). CDR1 is ENHRY, CDR2 SYGVKD, per germline. The CDR3 contains 13 residues. Trimming took off 10 bases at V and 2 bases at J, with 14 bases between the two ends. The CDR3 protein is CATGGQRQETQYF. Here the CDR3 DNA reads TGTGCCACCGGGGGACAGAGACAAGAGACCCAGTACTTC.

This clone has just a few counts. The chain joins TRBV9 to TRBJ1-2, with 7 bases matching TRBD1. The CDR3 totals 13 residues. CDR1 is SGDLS, CDR2 YYNGEE, per germline. With V trimmed by 3 bases and J by 5 bases, 4 bases remained unmatched. In DNA form, the CDR3 reads TGTGCCAGCAGCGAAACAGGGGCTTATGGCTACACCTTC. Translating it yields CASSETGAYGYTF.

Only a few counts were recorded for this clone. The chain combines TRBV6-4 with TRBJ2-2; D might be TRBD2 (5 bases). V shed 4 bases and J shed 6 bases, with 6 bases lying between them. This CDR3 spans 12 amino acids. Germline V gene data show CDR1 as MRHNA and CDR2 as SNTAGT. The CDR3 bases are TGTGCCAGCAGTGCGGGGTCCGGGGAGCTGTTTTTT. Translating it yields CASSAGSGELFF.

The chain joins TRBV7-2 to TRBJ2-7; 12 bases line up with TRBD2. Looked up from germline, CDR1 is SGHTA and CDR2 is FQGNSA. The CDR3 spans 15 residues. V shed 5 bases, J shed 7 bases, and the junction held 9 bases outside the gene matches. CDR3: CASSAGLAGLGEQYF. CDR3 nucleotides: TGTGCCAGCAGCGCAGGACTAGCGGGACTCGGGGAGCAGTACTTC.

The chain links TRBV29-1 to TRBJ1-1, with 9 positions matching TRBD1. From germline, CDR1 is SQVTM and CDR2 ANQGSEA. V lost 7 bases and J lost 6; bases outside the gene matches: 3. The CDR3 loop spans 11 amino acids. This CDR3 is CSARDRAEAFF. In DNA form, the CDR3 reads TGCAGCGCCCGGGACAGGGCTGAAGCTTTCTTT.